This is a list of T cell receptor beta chains from one sample in a study of T cell responses to AZD1222 COVID-19 vaccine. Using immunoSEQ multiplex PCR, the repertoire was profiled, and TCRdb retains in-frame clones only, with some absent. The table has some 120,000 clones, roughly nine tenths seen once. Specimen: peripheral blood, collected on day 0 of AZD1222 vaccination. The source of these receptors is an adult in good health. The CDR3 runs from the conserved cysteine through the conserved F or W. Fields, in order: CDR3 DNA, CDR3 protein, V gene, clone size, D gene, J gene. D genes are given only for firm matches. Size tells how often a clone was seen (once, few, many) or the class of an expanded clone, and some rows leave it out.

CDR3 DNA: TGTGCCAGCAGCCCTCAATACACCGGGGAGCTGTTTTTT
CDR3 protein: CASSPQYTGELFF
V gene: TRBV7-2
clone size: .
D gene: .
J gene: TRBJ2-2

CDR3 DNA: TGTGCCAGCAGTAGGACGGATAGCAATCAGCCCCAGCATTTT
CDR3 protein: CASSRTDSNQPQHF
V gene: TRBV27
clone size: .
D gene: .
J gene: TRBJ1-5

CDR3 DNA: TGTGCCAGCAGTTTATTTGGTCGGGGGGGAGAAGAGACCCAGTACTTC
CDR3 protein: CASSLFGRGGEETQYF
V gene: TRBV27
clone size: .
D gene: TRBD2
J gene: TRBJ2-5

CDR3 DNA: TGTGCCAGCAGTTTCAGGGAAGGCGAGCAGTACTTC
CDR3 protein: CASSFREGEQYF
V gene: TRBV6-6
clone size: .
D gene: .
J gene: TRBJ2-7

CDR3 DNA: TGTGCCACCAGTGCCGGCTACGAGCAGTACTTC
CDR3 protein: CATSAGYEQYF
V gene: TRBV24-1
clone size: .
D gene: .
J gene: TRBJ2-7

CDR3 DNA: TGTGCCACCAGTGATTCAGTAGGGGAGAACCGCAATGAGCAGTTCTTC
CDR3 protein: CATSDSVGENRNEQFF
V gene: TRBV24-1
clone size: .
D gene: .
J gene: TRBJ2-1

CDR3 DNA: TGTGCCAGCAGCCAAGATGGGGACGGCACAGGGGGAAATTTCTTC
CDR3 protein: CASSQDGDGTGGNFF
V gene: TRBV4-2
clone size: .
D gene: TRBD1
J gene: TRBJ2-1

CDR3 DNA: TGTGCCAGCAGCAAACCTGGTGGCCCAACTAATGAAAAACTGTTTTTT
CDR3 protein: CASSKPGGPTNEKLFF
V gene: TRBV21-1
clone size: .
D gene: .
J gene: TRBJ1-4

CDR3 DNA: TGTGCCAGCAGCGGGCCCTCAGGGTTATATGGCTACACCTTC
CDR3 protein: CASSGPSGLYGYTF
V gene: TRBV28
clone size: .
D gene: .
J gene: TRBJ1-2

CDR3 DNA: TGCAGCGTTGAGGTTACTAGCCGAACCACAGATACGCAGTATTTT
CDR3 protein: CSVEVTSRTTDTQYF
V gene: TRBV29-1
clone size: .
D gene: .
J gene: TRBJ2-3

CDR3 DNA: TGTGCCAGCAGTGACGGGGGCTCTGGGGCCAACGTCCTGACTTTC
CDR3 protein: CASSDGGSGANVLTF
V gene: TRBV6-4
clone size: .
D gene: .
J gene: TRBJ2-6

CDR3 DNA: TGCGCCAGCAGCTGGACAGGAAGCTCCTACGAGCAGTACTTC
CDR3 protein: CASSWTGSSYEQYF
V gene: TRBV5-1
clone size: .
D gene: TRBD1
J gene: TRBJ2-7

CDR3 DNA: TGTGCCAGCAGCCGATCACTCCTACTAGCGGGGGTTTACAATGAGCAGTTCTTC
CDR3 protein: CASSRSLLLAGVYNEQFF
V gene: TRBV7-9
clone size: once
D gene: TRBD2
J gene: TRBJ2-1

CDR3 DNA: TGTGCCAGCAGCCAAGATCCCAGACGAGAGACCCAGTACTTC
CDR3 protein: CASSQDPRRETQYF
V gene: TRBV3-1/TRBV3-2
clone size: once
D gene: .
J gene: TRBJ2-5

CDR3 DNA: TGCGCCAGCAGCGCCTTAGGGGGCGCGAGCAATCAGCCCCAGCATTTT
CDR3 protein: CASSALGGASNQPQHF
V gene: TRBV4-1
clone size: .
D gene: TRBD1
J gene: TRBJ1-5

CDR3 DNA: TGTGCCAGTAGTCACAGGGGCCTTTCGAACACTGAAGCTTTCTTT
CDR3 protein: CASSHRGLSNTEAFF
V gene: TRBV19
clone size: .
D gene: TRBD1
J gene: TRBJ1-1

CDR3 DNA: TGTGCCAGCAGCTTAGCAGCGGACCTCACCGGGGAGCTGTTTTTT
CDR3 protein: CASSLAADLTGELFF
V gene: TRBV7-2
clone size: .
D gene: .
J gene: TRBJ2-2

CDR3 DNA: TGTGCCAGCAGCTCGGGGGAGGGAAAGACCCAGTACTTC
CDR3 protein: CASSSGEGKTQYF
V gene: TRBV5-6
clone size: once
D gene: TRBD2
J gene: TRBJ2-5

CDR3 DNA: TGTGCCTGGAGTGCGAAACCACCCTACGAGCAGTACTTC
CDR3 protein: CAWSAKPPYEQYF
V gene: TRBV30
clone size: .
D gene: .
J gene: TRBJ2-7

CDR3 DNA: TGTGCCACCAGTGATAATGAAAAACTGTTTTTT
CDR3 protein: CATSDNEKLFF
V gene: TRBV24-1
clone size: .
D gene: .
J gene: TRBJ1-4

CDR3 DNA: TGTGCCAGCAGCCAAGACATCTCCAGCGGGAGGCGCGATGAGCAGTTCTTC
CDR3 protein: CASSQDISSGRRDEQFF
V gene: TRBV3-1/TRBV3-2
clone size: few
D gene: TRBD2
J gene: TRBJ2-1

CDR3 DNA: TGTGCCAGCATTTGGGGAAACACTGAAGCTTTCTTT
CDR3 protein: CASIWGNTEAFF
V gene: TRBV12-3/TRBV12-4
clone size: .
D gene: .
J gene: TRBJ1-1

CDR3 DNA: TGTGCCAGCAGCCAAGAAGGAGGAGACGAGCAGTACTTC
CDR3 protein: CASSQEGGDEQYF
V gene: TRBV4-2
clone size: .
D gene: .
J gene: TRBJ2-7

CDR3 DNA: TGCAGCGTTGAAGATTGGTGGGGGAGCGGGGACAGTAGAGACACAGATACGCAGTATTTT
CDR3 protein: CSVEDWWGSGDSRDTDTQYF
V gene: TRBV29-1
clone size: .
D gene: .
J gene: TRBJ2-3

CDR3 DNA: TGTGCCAGCAGCTTGGGGGCGGACCCGAACTCTGGGGCCAACGTCCTGACTTTC
CDR3 protein: CASSLGADPNSGANVLTF
V gene: TRBV5-4
clone size: few
D gene: .
J gene: TRBJ2-6

CDR3 DNA: TGCGCCAGCAGCGAGCGGGGGGACTCCTACAATGAGCAGTTCTTC
CDR3 protein: CASSERGDSYNEQFF
V gene: TRBV5-1
clone size: .
D gene: TRBD2
J gene: TRBJ2-1

CDR3 DNA: TGTGCCAGCAGGGTCGGGACAGGCAACACCGGGGAGCTGTTTTTT
CDR3 protein: CASRVGTGNTGELFF
V gene: TRBV3-1/TRBV3-2
clone size: .
D gene: TRBD1
J gene: TRBJ2-2

CDR3 DNA: TGTGCCAGCAGCCCCCTTGGCGGGACACTCACAGATACGCAGTATTTT
CDR3 protein: CASSPLGGTLTDTQYF
V gene: TRBV13
clone size: .
D gene: .
J gene: TRBJ2-3

CDR3 DNA: TGTGCCAGCAGCATACCCGGCTACGAGCAGTACTTC
CDR3 protein: CASSIPGYEQYF
V gene: TRBV27
clone size: .
D gene: .
J gene: TRBJ2-7

CDR3 DNA: TGTGCCAGCAGCCTAGCCGGGAGTAGCAATCAGCCCCAGCATTTT
CDR3 protein: CASSLAGSSNQPQHF
V gene: TRBV5-5
clone size: .
D gene: .
J gene: TRBJ1-5

CDR3 DNA: TGTGCCAGCAGCTTAACAGGGGGGGCCTACGAGCAGTACTTC
CDR3 protein: CASSLTGGAYEQYF
V gene: TRBV7-3
clone size: .
D gene: .
J gene: TRBJ2-7

CDR3 DNA: TGTGCCAGCTCACCGTACAGAAGAGCAGATACGCAGTATTTT
CDR3 protein: CASSPYRRADTQYF
V gene: TRBV18
clone size: .
D gene: .
J gene: TRBJ2-3

CDR3 DNA: TGTGCCAGCAGTGACCTTTCTAGCGGGAGTCGGACCGGGGAGCTGTTTTTT
CDR3 protein: CASSDLSSGSRTGELFF
V gene: TRBV2
clone size: once
D gene: TRBD2
J gene: TRBJ2-2

CDR3 DNA: TGTGCCAGCAGAAAAGACAGGGGGCCATCCTACGAGCAGTACTTC
CDR3 protein: CASRKDRGPSYEQYF
V gene: TRBV28
clone size: .
D gene: TRBD1
J gene: TRBJ2-7

CDR3 DNA: TGTGCCAGCAGCCTCGCCACAGGGGGCGTTTATGGCTACACCTTC
CDR3 protein: CASSLATGGVYGYTF
V gene: TRBV7-2
clone size: medium-sized
D gene: TRBD1
J gene: TRBJ1-2

CDR3 DNA: TGTGCCAGCAGCTTGGGGCCAGGGCAGCCCCAGCATTTT
CDR3 protein: CASSLGPGQPQHF
V gene: TRBV5-6
clone size: few
D gene: .
J gene: TRBJ1-5

CDR3 DNA: TGTGCCAGCAGAGCCCGGACAGGAGCAAACACTGAAGCTTTCTTT
CDR3 protein: CASRARTGANTEAFF
V gene: TRBV2
clone size: .
D gene: TRBD1
J gene: TRBJ1-1

CDR3 DNA: TGTGCCAGCAGCTTAGCCTACTCAGATTGGAGTGAGCAGTTCTTC
CDR3 protein: CASSLAYSDWSEQFF
V gene: TRBV7-9
clone size: .
D gene: .
J gene: TRBJ2-1

CDR3 DNA: TGTGCCACCAATCTAGCGGGAGCACTCGAGCAGTTCTTC
CDR3 protein: CATNLAGALEQFF
V gene: TRBV28
clone size: .
D gene: TRBD2
J gene: TRBJ2-1

CDR3 DNA: TGTGCCAGCTCATTTCCAGGGAAAAGCACTGAAGCTTTCTTT
CDR3 protein: CASSFPGKSTEAFF
V gene: TRBV18
clone size: .
D gene: .
J gene: TRBJ1-1

CDR3 DNA: TGCAGCGCCCGGGACCCTAACACTGAAGCTTTCTTT
CDR3 protein: CSARDPNTEAFF
V gene: TRBV29-1
clone size: .
D gene: .
J gene: TRBJ1-1

CDR3 DNA: TGTGCCAGCAGTGAACAGAGCGGGGCCCAAGAGACCCAGTACTTC
CDR3 protein: CASSEQSGAQETQYF
V gene: TRBV2
clone size: .
D gene: TRBD2
J gene: TRBJ2-5

CDR3 DNA: TGTGCCACCTCGGGGGCGGCGGTTTATGGCTACACCTTC
CDR3 protein: CATSGAAVYGYTF
V gene: TRBV28
clone size: .
D gene: .
J gene: TRBJ1-2

CDR3 DNA: TGTGCCAGCAGCTTAGTCCCATCGATCGGCGAGCAGTACTTC
CDR3 protein: CASSLVPSIGEQYF
V gene: TRBV11-2
clone size: .
D gene: .
J gene: TRBJ2-7

CDR3 DNA: TGCAGCGTTGACGGGACTAGCGGGAAAGGCTCCTACAATGAGCAGTTCTTC
CDR3 protein: CSVDGTSGKGSYNEQFF
V gene: TRBV29-1
clone size: .
D gene: TRBD2
J gene: TRBJ2-1

CDR3 DNA: TGTGCCAGCAGCCCATCCACCGGATCTCTCACCGGGGAGCTGTTTTTT
CDR3 protein: CASSPSTGSLTGELFF
V gene: TRBV11-1
clone size: .
D gene: .
J gene: TRBJ2-2

CDR3 DNA: TGTGCCAGCAGTGAGTCCGCACCGGACACCGGGGAGCTGTTTTTT
CDR3 protein: CASSESAPDTGELFF
V gene: TRBV6-1
clone size: .
D gene: .
J gene: TRBJ2-2

CDR3 DNA: TGTGCCAGCAGGACAGGGGACTATGAAGCTTTCTTT
CDR3 protein: CASRTGDYEAFF
V gene: TRBV28
clone size: .
D gene: TRBD1
J gene: TRBJ1-1

CDR3 DNA: TGTGCCAGCAGCCAAGATTGGGGACAGGGTAGCACAGATACGCAGTATTTT
CDR3 protein: CASSQDWGQGSTDTQYF
V gene: TRBV3-1/TRBV3-2
clone size: .
D gene: TRBD1
J gene: TRBJ2-3

CDR3 DNA: TGTGCTAGTGGTTTGCCAACAGGGGCTACTAATGAAAAACTGTTTTTT
CDR3 protein: CASGLPTGATNEKLFF
V gene: TRBV12-5
clone size: .
D gene: TRBD1
J gene: TRBJ1-4

CDR3 DNA: TGTGCCAGCTGGGACAGAGGGAATTCACCCCTCCACTTT
CDR3 protein: CASWDRGNSPLHF
V gene: TRBV12-3/TRBV12-4
clone size: once
D gene: TRBD1
J gene: TRBJ1-6

CDR3 DNA: TGTGCCACCAGCCGCCCGACCCTAATGGCGGAAGACTACAATGAGCAGTTCTTC
CDR3 protein: CATSRPTLMAEDYNEQFF
V gene: TRBV15
clone size: .
D gene: .
J gene: TRBJ2-1

CDR3 DNA: TGTGCCAGCAGCTTGGGCGGATACGAGCAGTACTTC
CDR3 protein: CASSLGGYEQYF
V gene: TRBV5-4
clone size: .
D gene: .
J gene: TRBJ2-7

CDR3 DNA: TGCAGCGTTCCGCGGGGGGATGAAGCTTTCTTT
CDR3 protein: CSVPRGDEAFF
V gene: TRBV29-1
clone size: few
D gene: .
J gene: TRBJ1-1

CDR3 DNA: TGTGCCAGCAGCGCAAGCTCGACAGGGGGTCGGGAAAAACTGTTTTTT
CDR3 protein: CASSASSTGGREKLFF
V gene: TRBV7-2
clone size: .
D gene: TRBD1
J gene: TRBJ1-4

CDR3 DNA: TGTGCCAGCACACGACCCGGGACAGGGTATTTGGCGCAGTATTTT
CDR3 protein: CASTRPGTGYLAQYF
V gene: TRBV28
clone size: .
D gene: TRBD1
J gene: TRBJ2-3